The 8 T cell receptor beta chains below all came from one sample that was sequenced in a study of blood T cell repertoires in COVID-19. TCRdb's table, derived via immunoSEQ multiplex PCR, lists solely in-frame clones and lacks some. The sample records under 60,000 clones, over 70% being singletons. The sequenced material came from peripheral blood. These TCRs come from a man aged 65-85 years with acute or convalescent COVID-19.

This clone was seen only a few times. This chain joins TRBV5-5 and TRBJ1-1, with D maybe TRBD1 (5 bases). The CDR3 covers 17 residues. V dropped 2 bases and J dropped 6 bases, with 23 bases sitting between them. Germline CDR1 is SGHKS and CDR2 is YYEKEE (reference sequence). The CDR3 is CASSLRQGGVIGAEAFF. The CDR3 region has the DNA TGTGCCAGCAGCTTAAGGCAGGGTGGGGTTATAGGCGCTGAAGCTTTCTTT.

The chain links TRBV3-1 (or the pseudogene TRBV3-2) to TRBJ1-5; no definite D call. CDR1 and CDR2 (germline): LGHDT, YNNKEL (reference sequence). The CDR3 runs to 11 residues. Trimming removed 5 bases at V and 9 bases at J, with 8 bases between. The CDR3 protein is CASSAGGPQHF. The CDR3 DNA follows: TGTGCCAGCAGCGCGGGAGGGCCCCAGCATTTT.

The CDR3 loop is CASSQYRNTEAFF. CDR3 bases: TGTGCCAGCAGCCAGTATAGAAACACTGAAGCTTTCTTT. V and J are TRBV14 and TRBJ1-1; D is unclear. The CDR3 spans 13 residues. V was cut by 3 bases and J by 2 bases, with 7 bases left in between. The germline gives CDR1 SGHDN, CDR2 FVKESK.

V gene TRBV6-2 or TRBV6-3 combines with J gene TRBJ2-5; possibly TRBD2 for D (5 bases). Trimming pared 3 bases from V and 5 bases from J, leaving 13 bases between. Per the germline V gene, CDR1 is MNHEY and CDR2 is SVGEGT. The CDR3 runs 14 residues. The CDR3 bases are TGTGCCAGCAGTTATACGAGGGTCCAGGAGACCCAGTACTTC. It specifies CASSYTRVQETQYF.

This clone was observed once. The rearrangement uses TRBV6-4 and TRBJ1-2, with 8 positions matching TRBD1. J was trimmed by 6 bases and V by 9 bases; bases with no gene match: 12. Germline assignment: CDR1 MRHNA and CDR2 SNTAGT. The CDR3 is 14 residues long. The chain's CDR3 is CASSARTGSNGYTF. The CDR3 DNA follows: TGTGCCAGTAGCGCTAGGACAGGGAGTAATGGCTACACCTTC.

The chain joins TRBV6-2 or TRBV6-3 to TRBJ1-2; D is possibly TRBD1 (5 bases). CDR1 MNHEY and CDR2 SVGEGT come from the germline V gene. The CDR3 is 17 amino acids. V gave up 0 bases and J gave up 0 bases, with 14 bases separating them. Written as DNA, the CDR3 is TGTGCCAGCAGTTACTCCCGGGGGGGAGCGACTAACTATGGCTACACCTTC. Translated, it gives CASSYSRGGATNYGYTF.

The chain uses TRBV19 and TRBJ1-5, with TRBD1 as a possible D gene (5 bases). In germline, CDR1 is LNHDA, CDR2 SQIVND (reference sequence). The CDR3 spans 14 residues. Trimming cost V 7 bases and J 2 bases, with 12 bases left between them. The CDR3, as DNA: TGTGCCAGTAAGGCGGGGCCGGGCAATCAGCCCCAGCATTTT. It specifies CASKAGPGNQPQHF. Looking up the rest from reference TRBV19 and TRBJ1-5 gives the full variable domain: DGGITQSPKYLFRKEGQNVTLSCEQNLNHDAMYWYRQDPGQGLRLIYYSQIVNDFQKGDIAEGYSVSREKKESFPLTVTSAQKNPTAFYLCASKAGPGNQPQHFGDGTRLSIL.

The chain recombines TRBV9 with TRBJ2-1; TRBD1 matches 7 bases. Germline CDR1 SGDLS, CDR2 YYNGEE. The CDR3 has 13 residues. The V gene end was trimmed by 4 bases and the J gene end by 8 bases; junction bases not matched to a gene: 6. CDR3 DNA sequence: TGTGCCAGCAGCTTCCGACAGGGCGATGAGCAGTTCTTC. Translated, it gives CASSFRQGDEQFF.